This T cell receptor (beta chain) emerged from a study of shared clonotypes between healthy human individuals. This clone was seen only once. Between the trimmed V and J ends, which lost 0 bases and 6 bases, there was a span of 14 bases. The CDR3 spans 15 residues. Germline V gene sequence: CDR1 MNHEY, CDR2 SVGAGI. Using immunoSEQ multiplex PCR, the repertoire was profiled, and TCRdb retains in-frame clones only, with some absent. The sample lists 2.3 million or so clones; 85% to 95% were seen once. The sequencing input was naive CD4+ T cells from PBMCs. Subset noted: CD45RA+ positively selected. V and J are TRBV6-5 and TRBJ1-2, with unresolved D. This receptor was taken from a man between 18 and 35 years old in good health. Some clones in this sample may be carry-over from other donors' samples. The CDR3 loop reads CASSYSNDRRDGYTF. The CDR3 DNA reads TGTGCCAGCAGTTACTCGAATGATCGTAGGGATGGCTACACCTTC.